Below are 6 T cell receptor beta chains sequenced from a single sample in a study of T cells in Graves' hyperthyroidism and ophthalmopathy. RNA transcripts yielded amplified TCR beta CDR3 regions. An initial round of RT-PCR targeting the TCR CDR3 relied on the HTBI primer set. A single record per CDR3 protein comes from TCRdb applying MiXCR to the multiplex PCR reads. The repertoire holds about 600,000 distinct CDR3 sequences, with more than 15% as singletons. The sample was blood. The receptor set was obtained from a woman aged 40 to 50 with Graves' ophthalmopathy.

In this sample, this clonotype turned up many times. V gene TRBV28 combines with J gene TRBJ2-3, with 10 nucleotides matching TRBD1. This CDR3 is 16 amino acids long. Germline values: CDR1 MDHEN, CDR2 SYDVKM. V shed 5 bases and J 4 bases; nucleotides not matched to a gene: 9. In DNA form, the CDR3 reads TGTGCCAGCAGTCTTGGCGGGACAGGGGAGGCAGATACGCAGTATTTT. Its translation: CASSLGGTGEADTQYF.

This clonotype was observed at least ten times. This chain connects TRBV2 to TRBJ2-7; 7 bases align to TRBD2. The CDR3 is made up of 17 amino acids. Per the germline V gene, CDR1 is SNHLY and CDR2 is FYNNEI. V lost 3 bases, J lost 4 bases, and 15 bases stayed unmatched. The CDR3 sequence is CASSDPTTGGSPYEQYF. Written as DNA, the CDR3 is TGTGCCAGCAGTGACCCTACCACCGGCGGGAGCCCATACGAGCAGTACTTC.

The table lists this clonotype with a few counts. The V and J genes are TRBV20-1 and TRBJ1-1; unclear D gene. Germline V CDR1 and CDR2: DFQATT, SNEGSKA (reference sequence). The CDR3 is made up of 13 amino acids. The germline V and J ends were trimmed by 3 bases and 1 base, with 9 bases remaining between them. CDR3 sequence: CSASRGRNTEAFF. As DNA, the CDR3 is TGCAGTGCTAGTCGTGGTCGGAACACTGAAGCTTTCTTT.

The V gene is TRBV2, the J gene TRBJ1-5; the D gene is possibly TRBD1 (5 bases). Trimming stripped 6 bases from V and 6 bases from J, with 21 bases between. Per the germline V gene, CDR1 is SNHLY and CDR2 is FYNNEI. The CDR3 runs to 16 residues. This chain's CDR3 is CASSLRGDGPGQPQHF. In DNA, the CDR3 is TGTGCCAGCAGCTTGCGCGGGGACGGACCCGGTCAGCCCCAGCATTTT.

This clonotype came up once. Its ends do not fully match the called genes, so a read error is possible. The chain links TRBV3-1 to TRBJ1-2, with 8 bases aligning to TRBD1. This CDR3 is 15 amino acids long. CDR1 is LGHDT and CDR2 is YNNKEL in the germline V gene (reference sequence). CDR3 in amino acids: CASSPMTGVNSGYTF. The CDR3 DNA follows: TGTGCCAGCAGCCCGATGACAGGGGTGAACTCTGGCTACACCTTC.

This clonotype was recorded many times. CDR3 coding DNA: TGTGCCAGCAGTTTTAGCGGAAACATTCAGTACTTC. It yields the protein CASSFSGNIQYF. The rearrangement uses TRBV6-2 or TRBV6-3 and TRBJ2-4; possible D gene TRBD2, 6 bases. This CDR3 comprises 12 residues. Per the germline V gene, CDR1 is MNHEY and CDR2 is SVGEGT. With 4 bases removed from V and 6 bases from J, the gap between germline ends came to 7 bases.